This T cell receptor beta chain is from a study of T cells in Graves' hyperthyroidism and ophthalmopathy. CDR1 is LNHNV and CDR2 is YYDKDF in the germline V gene (reference sequence). The CDR3 is 15 residues long. TCR beta CDR3 regions were amplified from RNA transcripts. With the HTBI primer set, the TCR CDR3 went through a first round of RT-PCR. In TCRdb, the multiplex PCR reads were re-called with MiXCR into one record per CDR3 protein. Of hundreds of thousands of distinct CDR3 sequences in the sample, 15% to 20% were seen once. Regarding this clonotype: At one boundary the junction diverges from the germline segment, which might be a read error.

This receptor was taken from a woman aged 18-29 years with Graves' hyperthyroidism. This chain uses TRBV15 with TRBJ2-5, with TRBD1 as a possible D gene (5 bases). The sample comprised blood. CDR3 in DNA: TGCGCCACCAGCAGAGATATTGGGGCGGTGGAGACCAAGTACTTC. Amino acids: CATSRDIGAVETKYF.